This T cell receptor (beta chain) was captured by sequencing in a study of response to subunit inactivated influenza vaccine. Study-level results: Authors suggested each seasonal influenza vaccination recruits few new T cells.

TCRdb ran MiXCR on the RT-PCR reads and lists one entry per CDR3 protein. The table shows around 250,000 distinct CDR3 sequences, with 12% occurring only once. CDR3 length: 16 residues. The germline CDR1 and CDR2 sequences are LGHDT and YNNKEL (reference sequence). On this clonotype: Its antigen is undetermined. A much larger clone lies a single base off, so this may be a read error.

The material was non-naive T cells sorted from PBMCs, obtained roughly 15 days before vaccination. V gene TRBV3-1 combines with J gene TRBJ2-1; 11 bases line up with TRBD2. The clonotype was recovered from a man in his fifties who received an inactivated influenza vaccine. CDR3 DNA: TGTGCCAGCAGCGAAGACCCTAGCGGGGGGCCAAATGAGCAGTTCTTC. Residues: CASSEDPSGGPNEQFF.